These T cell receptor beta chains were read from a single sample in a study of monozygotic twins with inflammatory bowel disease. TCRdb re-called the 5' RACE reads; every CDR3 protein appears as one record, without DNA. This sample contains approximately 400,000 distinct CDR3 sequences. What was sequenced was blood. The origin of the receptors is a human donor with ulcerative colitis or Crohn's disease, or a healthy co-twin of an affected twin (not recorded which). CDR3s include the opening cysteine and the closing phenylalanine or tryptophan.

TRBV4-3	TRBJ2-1	CASSQDVGTTPTYNEQFF
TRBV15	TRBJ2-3	CATSRGLWGLADTQYF
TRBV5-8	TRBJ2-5	CASSLGTLALARETQYF
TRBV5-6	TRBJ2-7	CASSSGTPSYEQYF
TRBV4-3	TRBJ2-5	CASSQGPSGVGETQYF
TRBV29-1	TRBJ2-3	CSVDRPGTGGTDTQYF
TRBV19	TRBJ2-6	CASILAPSSPSVLTF
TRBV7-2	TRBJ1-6	CASGSGTPFSPLHF
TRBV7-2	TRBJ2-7	CASSFLAGLSEQYF
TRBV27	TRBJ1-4	CASSPLGEATNEKLFF
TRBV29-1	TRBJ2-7	CSVEDSGPYSYEQYF
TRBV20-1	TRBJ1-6	CSAKGQGSYNSPLHF
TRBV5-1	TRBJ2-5	CASSLMADQETQYF